These 23 T cell receptor beta chains came from one sample sequenced in a study of CD8 T cells in ankylosing spondylitis. One entry per CDR3 protein, called by TCRdb with MiXCR from the 5' RACE reads. The sample yields 80,000 to 100,000 distinct CDR3 sequences, about 9% seen once. Sample: blood, either unsorted or a sorted T cell fraction (not recorded which). All receptors derive from a male donor with ankylosing spondylitis or in good health (not recorded which).

Notes on this clonotype: This may be a read error, as it is one base from a much larger clone. The chain joins TRBV7-9 to TRBJ2-1; D perhaps matches TRBD2 (6 bases). The CDR3 spans 14 residues. Germline CDR1 SEHNR, CDR2 FQNEAQ (reference sequence). Trimming left V 4 bases short and J 3 bases short, with 10 bases between. The CDR3 region is CASSSVADYNEQFF. The CDR3 region has the DNA TGTGCCAGCAGCTCGGTAGCGGACTACAATGAGCAGTTCTTC.

This clonotype was detected ten times or more. This chain uses TRBV6-1 with TRBJ2-2; D uncertain. The V gene's germline CDR1 is MNHNS and CDR2 SASEGT. The CDR3 extends over 14 amino acids. V was cut by 5 bases and J by 4 bases, with 11 bases left in between. CDR3 nucleotide sequence: TGTGCCAGCAGTATCCGGGCTGGCACCGGGGAGCTGTTTTTT. Protein sequence: CASSIRAGTGELFF.

This clonotype appeared many times. J is TRBJ1-1 and V is TRBV12-3 or TRBV12-4; no clear D gene. The CDR3 runs to 14 residues. Between the trimmed V and J ends, which lost 3 bases and 0 bases, there was a span of 8 bases. The CDR3 bases are TGTGCCAGCAGTTTCGGGGTTGTGAACACTGAAGCTTTCTTT. Translation gives CASSFGVVNTEAFF.

At least ten counts were recorded for this clonotype. DNA for the CDR3: TGTGCCAGCAGTCCAGTTGTAGGAGGGTACGAGCAGTACTTC. Encoded protein: CASSPVVGGYEQYF. V is TRBV28 and J is TRBJ2-7, with a possible D match to TRBD2 (6 bases). The CDR3 contains 14 residues. V was shortened by 5 bases and J by 4 bases, with 15 bases between the two germline ends. Per the germline V gene, CDR1 is MDHEN and CDR2 is SYDVKM.

This clonotype was seen repeatedly, ten times or more. The V call is TRBV12-3 or TRBV12-4, the J call TRBJ2-1, with 7 bases aligning to TRBD2. The CDR3 contains 15 residues. The V and J ends lost 1 base and 6 bases, in that order; junction bases with no gene match: 6. CDR3 residues: CASSLGGGVLNEQFF. DNA of the CDR3: TGTGCCAGCAGTTTAGGGGGGGGGGTTCTCAATGAGCAGTTCTTC.

This clonotype has just a few counts. V gene TRBV28 combines with J gene TRBJ1-2, with D unclear. Between the trimmed V and J ends, which lost 5 bases and 7 bases, there was a span of 14 bases. The CDR3 totals 13 residues. CDR1 and CDR2 from the germline V gene are MDHEN and SYDVKM. CDR3 nucleotide sequence: TGTGCCAGCAGTCCGGGCCTGTTCTTTGGCTACACCTTC. As protein: CASSPGLFFGYTF.

This clonotype was seen at least ten times. The chain links TRBV29-1 to TRBJ2-1, with 8 nucleotides matching TRBD1. Germline CDR1 is SQVTM and CDR2 is ANQGSEA. The CDR3 is 14 residues long. The V gene end was trimmed by 6 bases and the J gene end by 7 bases; junction bases not matched to a gene: 11. Written as DNA, the CDR3 is TGCAGCGTGGACGCTAAAGGACAGGGTAATGAGCAGTTCTTC. Translated, it gives CSVDAKGQGNEQFF.

This clonotype was observed at least ten times. The chain is built from TRBV12-3 or TRBV12-4 and TRBJ2-7; 7 bases agree with TRBD2. With V trimmed by 0 bases and J by 0 bases, 5 bases remained unmatched. The CDR3 contains 16 residues. The DNA of the CDR3 is TGTGCCAGCAGTTTAGCGTATCGGGACTACTCCTACGAGCAGTACTTC. It codes for CASSLAYRDYSYEQYF.

Worth noting for this clonotype: A read error may be the cause here, since a much bigger clone is one base away. This chain connects TRBV6-2 or TRBV6-3 to TRBJ2-1; 8 bases line up with TRBD2. Germline V gives CDR1 MNHEY, CDR2 SVGEGT. CDR3 length: 16 amino acids. As DNA, the CDR3 is TGTGCCGGCAGTTACGAGGTGGGACTAGGGTTCGATGAGCAGTTCTTC. This encodes CAGSYEVGLGFDEQFF.

This clonotype was found many times. The chain links TRBV12-3 or TRBV12-4 to TRBJ1-1; TRBD1 agrees at 7 bases. The CDR3 runs to 13 residues. The V and J ends lost 5 bases and 0 bases, in that order; junction bases with no gene match: 0. The CDR3 region is CASSDRVNTEAFF. The CDR3 DNA follows: TGTGCCAGCAGTGACAGGGTGAACACTGAAGCTTTCTTT.

The sample holds many counts of this clonotype. The V and J genes are TRBV29-1 and TRBJ2-5; D unresolved. The CDR3 has 12 residues. Germline V gene data show CDR1 as SQVTM and CDR2 as ANQGSEA. Trimming left V 4 bases short and J 5 bases short, with 11 bases between. The CDR3 nucleotides read TGCAGCGTTGCAGCCAGTGGTGAGACCCAGTACTTC. Amino acids: CSVAASGETQYF.

In its sample, this clonotype was seen many times. This chain joins TRBV7-7 and TRBJ2-1; 9 nucleotides agree with TRBD2. After removal of 3 bases from V and 7 bases from J, the junction contained 4 bases not matched to a gene. Germline CDR1 SSHAT, CDR2 FNYEAQ (reference sequence). The CDR3 spans 14 residues. The CDR3 loop is CASSLTSGGNEQFF. The CDR3 DNA sequence: TGTGCCAGCAGCTTGACTAGCGGTGGGAATGAGCAGTTCTTC.

This clonotype was seen many times. This chain joins TRBV9 and TRBJ2-3; no firm D call. Germline V gene lookup returns CDR1 SGDLS and CDR2 YYNGEE. V shed 3 bases and J shed 2 bases, with 7 bases lying between them. The CDR3 runs to 13 residues. CDR3 region: CASSGFNTDTQYF. In DNA form, the CDR3 reads TGTGCCAGCAGCGGTTTCAACACAGATACGCAGTATTTT.

This clonotype was detected many times. The chain recombines TRBV20-1 with TRBJ1-1; TRBD1 might be the D (6 bases). In germline, CDR1 is DFQATT, CDR2 SNEGSKA (reference sequence). Trimming removed 6 bases from V and 1 base from J, with 12 bases in between. CDR3 size: 13 residues. CDR3 sequence: CSAIPGQNTEAFF. The CDR3 nucleotides are TGCAGTGCAATACCGGGACAGAACACTGAAGCTTTCTTT.

This clonotype was counted ten times or more. V usage is TRBV7-8 and J usage is TRBJ2-7, with D tentatively TRBD1 (6 bases). Per the germline V gene, CDR1 is SGHVS and CDR2 is FQNEAQ. V lost 3 bases to trimming and J lost 3 bases, with 12 bases between them. CDR3 size: 14 residues. CDR3 sequence reads: CASSFTIQGYEQYF. The DNA for the CDR3 is TGTGCCAGCAGCTTCACAATACAGGGCTACGAGCAGTACTTC. The full variable domain, rest sourced from reference TRBV7-8 and TRBJ2-7, is GAGVSQSPRYKVAKRGQDVALRCDPISGHVSLFWYQQALGQGPEFLTYFQNEAQLDKSGLPSDRFFAERPEGSVSTLKIQRTQQEDSAVYLCASSFTIQGYEQYFGPGTRLTVT.

This chain joins TRBV7-9 and TRBJ2-5; perhaps TRBD1 as D (5 bases). V lost 4 bases to trimming and J lost 2 bases, with 14 bases between them. The length of the CDR3 is 15 residues. Germline V lookup: CDR1 SEHNR, CDR2 FQNEAQ (reference sequence). CDR3 loop: CASSSLTVTQETQYF. In nucleotides, the CDR3 is TGTGCCAGCAGCTCGTTGACAGTAACACAAGAGACCCAGTACTTC.

A note on this clonotype: This could be a read error, since a much larger clone is one nucleotide away. The chain employs TRBV28 and TRBJ2-3; TRBD1 aligns across 9 bases. Germline CDR1 reads MDHEN; CDR2 reads SYDVKM. The CDR3 covers 20 residues. V was pared by 3 bases and J by 2 bases, with 18 bases of the junction left unmatched. This CDR3 reads CASSFFWGQGEPSITDTQYF. The DNA of the CDR3 is TGTGCCAGCAGTTTCTTCTGGGGACAGGGAGAACCCTCGATCACAGATACGCAGTATTTT.

On this clonotype: This clone may be a read error of a much larger clone one base away. The CDR3, as DNA: TGTGCCAGCTCACTTCGACAGGGACATGAGACCCAGTACTTC. It is translated as CASSLRQGHETQYF. This chain links TRBV18 with TRBJ2-5, with TRBD1 matching 7 bases. This CDR3 is built from 14 residues. Germline V gene data show CDR1 as KGHSH and CDR2 as LQKENI. The V segment lost 4 bases and the J segment 5 bases; nucleotides outside the gene matches: 7.

This clonotype has a handful of counts. V usage is TRBV5-1 and J usage is TRBJ2-1, with TRBD1 identical over 8 bases. The CDR3 totals 16 residues. V shed 4 bases, J shed 3 bases, and the junction held 9 bases outside the gene matches. Looked up from germline, CDR1 is SGHRS and CDR2 is YFSETQ. The CDR3 DNA follows: TGCGCCAGCAGCCCCCGGACAGGGAGGAACTACAATGAGCAGTTCTTC. Protein sequence: CASSPRTGRNYNEQFF.

In this sample, this clonotype turned up many times. The chain links TRBV15 to TRBJ1-2, with D possibly being TRBD1 (5 bases). CDR3 length: 14 amino acids. Deletions cut 1 base from V and 4 bases from J, with 10 bases between. The germline CDR1 and CDR2 sequences are LNHNV and YYDKDF (reference sequence). The CDR3 DNA reads as TGTGCCACCAGCAGAGCTTCAGGGATCTATGGCTACACCTTC. Residues: CATSRASGIYGYTF.

Only a few counts were recorded for this clonotype. This chain links TRBV5-1 with TRBJ2-1, with 11 bases fitting TRBD2. J was trimmed by 8 bases and V by 4 bases; bases with no gene match: 14. Germline-derived CDR1 and CDR2 are SGHRS and YFSETQ. The length of the CDR3 is 17 residues. The CDR3 spells CASSPQGSGGAFDEQFF. The CDR3 bases are TGCGCCAGCAGCCCCCAGGGTAGCGGGGGGGCTTTCGATGAGCAGTTCTTC.

The chain employs TRBV30 and TRBJ1-5; D remains ambiguous. V was cut by 7 bases and J by 4 bases, with 23 bases left in between. Germline V gene lookup returns CDR1 GTSNPN and CDR2 SVGIG (reference sequence). CDR3 length equals 16 residues. The CDR3 spells CASPKEQYYENQPQHF. The CDR3 DNA follows: TGTGCCTCCCCAAAGGAACAGTATTACGAAAATCAGCCCCAGCATTTT.

This clonotype was seen a few times. V gene TRBV5-1 combines with J gene TRBJ2-2, with TRBD1 matching over 9 bases. The J segment lost 6 bases and the V segment lost 5 bases, leaving 8 bases of the junction unmatched. CDR1 and CDR2 from the germline V gene are SGHRS and YFSETQ. The CDR3 has 15 amino acids. CDR3 coding DNA: TGCGCCAGCAGTTTGAAACAGGGGGCCCCCGGGGAGCTGTTTTTT. This sequence encodes CASSLKQGAPGELFF.